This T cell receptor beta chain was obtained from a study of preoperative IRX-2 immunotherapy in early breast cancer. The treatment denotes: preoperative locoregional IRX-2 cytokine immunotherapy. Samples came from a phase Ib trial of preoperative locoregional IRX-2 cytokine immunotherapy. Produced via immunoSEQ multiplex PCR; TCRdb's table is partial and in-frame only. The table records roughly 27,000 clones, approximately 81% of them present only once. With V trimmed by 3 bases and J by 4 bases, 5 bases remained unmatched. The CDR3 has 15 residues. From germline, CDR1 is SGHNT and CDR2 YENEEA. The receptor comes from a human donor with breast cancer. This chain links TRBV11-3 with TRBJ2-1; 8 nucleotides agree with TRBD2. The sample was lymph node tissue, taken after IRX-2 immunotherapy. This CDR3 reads CASSLRTSIYNEQFF. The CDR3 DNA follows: TGTGCCAGCAGCTTGAGGACTAGCATATACAATGAGCAGTTCTTC.